This TCR beta chain was sequenced in a study of cytotoxic CD8 clonotypes in ibrutinib-treated CLL. CDR1 is SGDLS and CDR2 is YYNGEE in the germline V gene. The CDR3 length is 16 residues. Trimming pared 5 bases from V and 0 bases from J, leaving 15 bases between. This clone was seen more than once but under ten times. Sequencing used immunoSEQ multiplex PCR; TCRdb keeps in-frame clones, though not all of them. Here the sample spans roughly 130,000 clones, 85% to 95% being singletons. J is TRBJ1-3 and V is TRBV9; D unclear. This receptor was identified in a human donor with chronic lymphocytic leukemia. This material consisted of PBMCs, taken after 12 months of ibrutinib treatment. For the CDR3, the DNA is TGTGCCAGCAGTGTAAAGGCTCCCAGCTCTGGAAACACCATATATTTT. Translated: CASSVKAPSSGNTIYF.